Many counts were recorded for the clone carrying this T cell receptor (beta chain). What it recognizes is unknown. The data were taken from a study of CD8+CD57+ T cells in acquired aplastic anemia. For the study at large: DNA recovered from sorted CD4+ and CD8+ cells had a mean of 3.2 ug.

Genomic DNA, the template, was used for profiling of the TCR beta VDJ and CDR3. TCRdb used MiXCR to reprocess the reads, holding one entry per CDR3 protein. The sample has about 180,000 distinct CDR3 sequences; 47% are singletons. General study results and limits: Overlap between patients and controls comprised roughly 28 CD8+ CDR3 sequences.

Previously, flow cytometry had revealed CD8+CD57+ cell expansion in the patients chosen for sequencing. The V and J ends lost 0 bases and 1 base respectively, with 12 bases between them. The CDR3 extends over 16 amino acids. Per the germline V gene, CDR1 is SGHTA and CDR2 is FQGNSA. The source material was sorted CD4+, CD8+, or CD8+CD57+ T cells (not recorded which) from PBMCs. The V gene is TRBV7-2, the J gene TRBJ2-5, with D tentatively TRBD2 (6 bases). The sequence was collected from a human donor with aplastic anemia. CDR3: CASSLASRGGQETQYF. In nucleotides, the CDR3 is TGTGCCAGCAGCTTAGCGTCGCGGGGCGGCCAAGAGACCCAGTACTTC. The entire variable domain, with the rest obtained from reference TRBV7-2 and TRBJ2-5, is as follows: GAGVSQSPSNKVTEKGKDVELRCDPISGHTALYWYRQSLGQGLEFLIYFQGNSAPDKSGLPSDRFSAERTGGSVSTLTIQRTQQEDSAVYLCASSLASRGGQETQYFGPGTRLLVL.